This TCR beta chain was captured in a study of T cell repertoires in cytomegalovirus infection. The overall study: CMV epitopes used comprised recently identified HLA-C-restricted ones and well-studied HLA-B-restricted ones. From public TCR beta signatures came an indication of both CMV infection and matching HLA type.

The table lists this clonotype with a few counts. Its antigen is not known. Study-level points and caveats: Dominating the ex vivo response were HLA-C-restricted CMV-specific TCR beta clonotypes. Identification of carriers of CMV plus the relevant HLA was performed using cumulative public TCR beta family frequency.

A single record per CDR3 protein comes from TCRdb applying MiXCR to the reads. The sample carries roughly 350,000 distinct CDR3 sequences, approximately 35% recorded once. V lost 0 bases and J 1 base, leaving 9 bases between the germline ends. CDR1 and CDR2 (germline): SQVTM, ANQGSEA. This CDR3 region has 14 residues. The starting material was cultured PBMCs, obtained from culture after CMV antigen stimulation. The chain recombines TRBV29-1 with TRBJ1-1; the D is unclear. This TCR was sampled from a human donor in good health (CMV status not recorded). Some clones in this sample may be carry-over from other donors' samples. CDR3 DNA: TGCAGCGTTGAAGATCTGCGGGGGAACACTGAAGCTTTCTTT. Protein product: CSVEDLRGNTEAFF.